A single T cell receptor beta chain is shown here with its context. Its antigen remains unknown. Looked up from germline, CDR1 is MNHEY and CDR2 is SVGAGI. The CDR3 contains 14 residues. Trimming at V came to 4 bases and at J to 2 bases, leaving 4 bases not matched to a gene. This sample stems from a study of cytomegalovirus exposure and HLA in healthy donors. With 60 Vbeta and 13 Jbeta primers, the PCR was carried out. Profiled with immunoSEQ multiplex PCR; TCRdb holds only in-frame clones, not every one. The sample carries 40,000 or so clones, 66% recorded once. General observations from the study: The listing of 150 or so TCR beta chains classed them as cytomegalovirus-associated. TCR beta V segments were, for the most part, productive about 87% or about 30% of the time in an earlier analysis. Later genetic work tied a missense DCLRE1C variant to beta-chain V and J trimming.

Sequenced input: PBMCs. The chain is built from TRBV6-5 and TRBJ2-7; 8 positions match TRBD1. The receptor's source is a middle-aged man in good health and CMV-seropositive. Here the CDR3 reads CASSSGQGAYEQYF. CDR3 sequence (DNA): TGTGCCAGCAGTTCTGGACAGGGCGCCTACGAGCAGTACTTC.